This T cell receptor beta chain was recorded in a study of blood T cell repertoires in COVID-19. At the level of the study: Acute and convalescent COVID-19 specimens originated in the United States, Italy and Spain.

Here immunoSEQ multiplex PCR was the method, and the copy in TCRdb shows in-frame clones only, minus some. The repertoire includes some 80,000 clones, more than 60% of them detected once, and less than 20% sits in the top ten. This CDR3 has 16 amino acids. With 1 base removed from V and 3 bases from J, the gap between germline ends came to 16 bases. The V gene's germline CDR1 is MNHNS and CDR2 SASEGT. The sequence came from a woman aged 80 or over with active or convalescent COVID-19. This chain joins TRBV6-1 and TRBJ2-7; possible D gene TRBD2, 6 bases. Specimen: peripheral blood. The CDR3 nucleotides read TGTGCCAGCAGTGAAGTGGAGGGGCGTTACATCTACGAGCAGTACTTC. Its translation: CASSEVEGRYIYEQYF.